Listed here are 23 T cell receptor beta chains from one sample, sequenced in a study of blood T cells in healthy people across ages. A second PCR of roughly 6 to 12 cycles used a sample-barcoded 5' primer and a J-beta primer mix. Using its own MiXCR run on the 5' RACE reads, TCRdb lists one record per CDR3 protein. The top ten hold approximately 7.9% of the sample, which has 1.5 million or so distinct CDR3 sequences, 40% to 50% seen once. The specimen sequenced was blood. The receptors were sampled from a woman aged 18-29 years in good health.

This clonotype appeared a single time. The V and J genes are TRBV11-3 and TRBJ2-1; D ambiguous. Looked up from germline, CDR1 is SGHNT and CDR2 is YENEEA. Deletions cut 1 base from V and 6 bases from J, with 7 bases between. This CDR3 has 13 amino acids. The CDR3 region has the DNA TGTGCCAGCAGCTTAGGAACTGCCAATGAGCAGTTCTTC. Its protein is CASSLGTANEQFF.

J is TRBJ2-7 and V is TRBV21-1; no DNA check was done on the table's D call, TRBD2. TRBV21-1 is a known pseudogene. CDR3 length: 16 amino acids. This CDR3 reads CASTGLAGGSAYEQYF. CDR3 nucleotides: TGTGCCAGCACAGGACTAGCGGGAGGATCGGCCTACGAGCAGTACTTC.

The V gene is TRBV29-1, the J gene TRBJ1-1; D is unclear. The CDR3 extends over 10 amino acids. Germline V gene lookup returns CDR1 SQVTM and CDR2 ANQGSEA. The ends were cut back, 3 bases at V and 11 bases at J, with 10 bases in the middle. The DNA for the CDR3 is TGCAGCGTTGAGGTCCCACTGGCTTTCTTT. This translates into CSVEVPLAFF.

This clonotype has at least ten counts. The chain recombines TRBV29-1 with TRBJ2-1; D may match TRBD1 or TRBD2 (5 bases each). Germline V lookup: CDR1 SQVTM, CDR2 ANQGSEA. Trimming took 5 bases from V and 2 from J, leaving 13 bases between them. The CDR3 totals 14 residues. The CDR3 coding sequence is TGCAGCGTTAGGGGACGCCTAGCCTACAATGAGCAGTTCTTC. Protein: CSVRGRLAYNEQFF.

The chain employs TRBV5-1 and TRBJ2-2; 7 bases align to TRBD2. Per the germline V gene, CDR1 is SGHRS and CDR2 is YFSETQ. V trimming: 0 bases; J trimming: 2 bases; junction bases outside the gene matches: 4. This CDR3 is built from 16 residues. The CDR3 bases are TGCGCCAGCAGCTTGGTTGCGGGAGATAACACCGGGGAGCTGTTTTTT. It yields the protein CASSLVAGDNTGELFF.

This clonotype has only one observation. This chain uses TRBV20-1 with TRBJ2-1; 7 nucleotides line up with TRBD1. The V and J ends lost 5 bases and 7 bases, in that order; junction bases with no gene match: 8. In germline, CDR1 is DFQATT, CDR2 SNEGSKA (reference sequence). This CDR3 is 13 amino acids long. CDR3: CSAGRGLWNEQFF. In DNA form, the CDR3 reads TGCAGTGCTGGCAGGGGGTTGTGGAATGAGCAGTTCTTC.

The chain's CDR3 is CASTQARTSGTYEQYF. In DNA form, the CDR3 reads TGTGCCAGCACCCAAGCCCGGACTAGCGGGACGTACGAGCAGTACTTC. The gene calls are TRBV2 and TRBJ2-5; 12 bases line up with TRBD2. The DNA end is more similar to TRBJ2-7, so the J call may be wrong. The CDR3 has 16 amino acids. Germline V gene data show CDR1 as SNHLY and CDR2 as FYNNEI.

This chain uses TRBV7-2 with TRBJ2-7, with 11 bases lining up with TRBD1. After removal of 1 base from V and 3 bases from J, the junction contained 8 bases not matched to a gene. CDR1 SGHTA and CDR2 FQGNSA come from the germline V gene. There are 17 residues in the CDR3. The CDR3 sequence is CASSLGTGGLGLYEQYF. As DNA, the CDR3 is TGTGCCAGCAGCTTAGGGACAGGGGGCTTAGGGCTCTACGAGCAGTACTTC. Supplemented by reference TRBV7-2 and TRBJ2-7, the full variable domain reads GAGVSQSPSNKVTEKGKDVELRCDPISGHTALYWYRQSLGQGLEFLIYFQGNSAPDKSGLPSDRFSAERTGGSVSTLTIQRTQQEDSAVYLCASSLGTGGLGLYEQYFGPGTRLTVT.

The rearrangement joins TRBV20-1 to TRBJ2-7; D perhaps matches TRBD2 (6 bases). Germline V CDR1 and CDR2: DFQATT, SNEGSKA (reference sequence). The CDR3 spans 14 residues. Trimming shortened V by 6 bases and J by 1 base, and 16 bases separated the two germline ends. CDR3 nucleotide sequence: TGCAGTGCCAGCGGAGGGAGCGGGTCCTACGAGCAGTACTTC. This sequence encodes CSASGGSGSYEQYF.

In its sample, this clonotype was seen many times. J is TRBJ2-1 and V is TRBV29-1; possible D gene TRBD1, 6 bases. The V gene lost 0 bases and the J gene lost 8 bases, with 17 bases spanning the gap. CDR1 is SQVTM, CDR2 ANQGSEA, per germline. The CDR3 totals 15 residues. Here the CDR3 reads CSVEESDRFEYEQFF. CDR3 DNA sequence: TGCAGCGTTGAAGAATCCGACAGGTTTGAGTATGAGCAGTTCTTC.

V is TRBV4-2 and J is TRBJ2-5; the match to TRBD2 covers 12 bases. J lost 11 bases, V lost 0 bases, and 16 bases had no gene match. Germline V lookup: CDR1 LGHNA, CDR2 YNFKEQ. CDR3 length equals 18 residues. The CDR3 reads CASSQDLSGLAGTGEQYF. The CDR3 DNA sequence: TGTGCCAGCAGCCAAGACCTAAGCGGACTAGCGGGAACGGGGGAGCAGTACTTC.

The CDR3 nucleotides are TGCGCCAGCAGATCACCGGGACAGGCATACAATGAGCAGTTCTTC. Translating it yields CASRSPGQAYNEQFF. V is TRBV5-1 and J is TRBJ2-1, with 8 bases identical to TRBD1. J lost 4 bases, V lost 5 bases, and 8 bases had no gene match. This CDR3 is built from 15 residues. CDR1 SGHRS and CDR2 YFSETQ come from the germline V gene.

In its sample, this clonotype was seen a few times. The CDR3 region is CASSSTGPAGHSPLHF. CDR3 coding DNA: TGCGCCAGCAGCTCGACAGGGCCCGCCGGCCATTCACCCCTCCACTTT. This sequence joins TRBV5-1 and TRBJ1-6, with TRBD1 matching 7 bases. Germline V gene sequence: CDR1 SGHRS, CDR2 YFSETQ. V trimming: 3 bases; J trimming: 8 bases; junction bases outside the gene matches: 11. The CDR3 runs 16 residues.

This clonotype showed up just a few times. The V gene is TRBV15, the J gene TRBJ2-5; no definite D call. This CDR3 contains 13 residues. Germline-derived CDR1 and CDR2 are LNHNV and YYDKDF (reference sequence). Trimming shortened V by 1 base and J by 2 bases, and 5 bases separated the two germline ends. The DNA of the CDR3 is TGTGCCACCAGCAGAGCACAGCAAGAGACCCAGTACTTC. Protein product: CATSRAQQETQYF.

CDR3 sequence: CASSQDGTGGNYGYTF. CDR3 nucleotides: TGCGCCAGCAGCCAAGATGGGACAGGGGGAAACTATGGCTACACCTTC. The chain combines TRBV4-1 with TRBJ1-2, with TRBD1 identical over 11 bases. The CDR3 spans 16 residues. The V gene end was trimmed by 0 bases and the J gene end by 2 bases; junction bases not matched to a gene: 2. CDR1 and CDR2 (germline): MGHRA, YSYEKL.

The chain employs TRBV20-1 and TRBJ2-1, with D perhaps TRBD1 or TRBD2 (5 bases each). Trimming took off 6 bases at V and 6 bases at J, with 24 bases between the two ends. The CDR3 loop spans 16 amino acids. Germline V lookup: CDR1 DFQATT, CDR2 SNEGSKA (reference sequence). The CDR3 DNA sequence: TGCAGTGCATCGGCATTAATAGGGGACCTTATCAATGAGCAGTTCTTC. Amino acids: CSASALIGDLINEQFF.

The chain is built from TRBV4-1 and TRBJ2-4; possibly TRBD2 for D (5 bases). The end of the DNA is better explained by TRBJ2-7, so the J call may be wrong. The CDR3 consists of 16 residues. Looked up from germline, CDR1 is MGHRA and CDR2 is YSYEKL. The DNA for the CDR3 is TGCGCCAGCAGCCCCTTCGGGGATAGAAGCTCCTACGAGCAGTACTTC. Its protein product is CASSPFGDRSSYEQYF.

This chain joins TRBV3-1 and TRBJ2-5, with a weak D call TRBD2 (5 bases). The V end lost 1 base, the J end lost 11 bases, and 17 bases lay between the germline ends. Germline-derived CDR1 and CDR2 are LGHDT and YNNKEL (reference sequence). CDR3 size: 14 residues. The CDR3 region is CASSQARGPGEQYF. The CDR3 DNA follows: TGTGCCAGCAGCCAAGCGAGAGGGCCCGGTGAGCAGTACTTC.

V gene TRBV20-1 combines with J gene TRBJ1-2, with D possibly TRBD1 on 6 matching bases. The germline V gene encodes CDR1 DFQATT and CDR2 SNEGSKA (reference sequence). Trimming took 1 base from V and 4 from J, leaving 16 bases between them. This CDR3 contains 15 residues. The CDR3 DNA is TGCAGTGCTAGAGGCCAGGGACCCAGGGGCTATGGCTACACCTTC. Its protein product is CSARGQGPRGYGYTF.

This chain uses TRBV6-1 with TRBJ2-5; D gene ambiguous. The CDR3 covers 17 residues. The V end was cut by 6 bases, the J end by 0 bases, with 20 bases between. CDR1 MNHNS and CDR2 SASEGT come from the germline V gene. The CDR3 region is CASSPSPPPGDQETQYF. Written as DNA, the CDR3 is TGTGCCAGCAGCCCCTCCCCTCCCCCTGGGGACCAAGAGACCCAGTACTTC.

The chain has TRBV7-9 and TRBJ2-1, with 8 bases aligning to TRBD2. This CDR3 has 15 amino acids. CDR1 and CDR2 from the germline V gene are SEHNR and FQNEAQ (reference sequence). The junction had 4 bases not matched to a gene; V was cut back by 3 bases and J by 3 bases. CDR3 sequence: CASSFVAGLYNEQFF. The CDR3 region has the DNA TGTGCCAGCAGCTTCGTAGCGGGACTCTACAATGAGCAGTTCTTC.

This clonotype was picked up many times. The rearrangement joins TRBV29-1 to TRBJ1-1; no reliable D call. V lost 1 base and J 5 bases, leaving 11 bases between the germline ends. The CDR3 extends over 13 amino acids. The V gene's germline CDR1 is SQVTM and CDR2 ANQGSEA. The CDR3, as DNA: TGCAGCGTTGAAGGAGTTAGCGTTACTGAAGCTTTCTTT. Translated, it gives CSVEGVSVTEAFF.

The chain couples TRBV7-2 to TRBJ2-1, with 9 positions matching TRBD2. From germline, CDR1 is SGHTA and CDR2 FQGNSA. This CDR3 is 17 amino acids long. J was trimmed by 5 bases and V by 1 base; bases with no gene match: 9. The CDR3 nucleotides read TGTGCCAGCAGCTTAGTCCTAGCGGGGCGCATTGACAATGAGCAGTTCTTC. It yields the protein CASSLVLAGRIDNEQFF.